What follows are 5 T cell receptor beta chains derived from one specimen sequenced in a study of Graves' ophthalmopathy and Graves' hyperthyroidism. Amplification targeted the TCR beta CDR3 regions, with RNA transcripts as the source material. Scientists carried out first-round RT-PCR using HTBI primers and then a second-round multiplex PCR. From the multiplex PCR reads, TCRdb called clonotypes with MiXCR, one entry per CDR3 protein. The sample has around 520,000 distinct CDR3 sequences, 35% to 45% seen once. Input material: peripheral blood or thyroid tissue (not recorded which). These receptor sequences come from an adult man with Graves' hyperthyroidism.

V usage is TRBV20-1 and J usage is TRBJ2-5, with a tentative D call TRBD1 (5 bases). The CDR3 covers 12 residues. From germline, CDR1 is DFQATT and CDR2 SNEGSKA (reference sequence). V was shortened by 3 bases and J by 5 bases, with 10 bases between the two germline ends. In nucleotides, the CDR3 is TGCAGTGCTAGCCCAGGGCGGGAGACCCAGTACTTC. Translation: CSASPGRETQYF.

Ten or more counts support this clonotype. The rearrangement uses TRBV12-3 or TRBV12-4 and TRBJ1-2, with 7 bases fitting TRBD1. V lost 7 bases to trimming and J lost 3 bases; unmatched junction nucleotides: 8. CDR3 length: 14 residues. Here the CDR3 DNA reads TGTGCCAGCACTAAAGGACAGGACTACTATGGCTACACCTTC. It translates to CASTKGQDYYGYTF.

As concerns this clonotype: This may be a read error: a much more frequent sequence differs by one nucleotide. V gene TRBV2 combines with J gene TRBJ1-1; a possible D gene is TRBD1 (5 bases). Germline CDR1 SNHLY, CDR2 FYNNEI. The CDR3 sequence is 14 residues long. The germline V and J ends were trimmed by 6 bases and 5 bases, with 16 bases remaining between them. CDR3 loop: CASRGLPRGTEAFF. As DNA, the CDR3 is TGTGCCAGCAGGGGGCTTCCAAGAGGAACTGAAGCTTTCTTT.

This clonotype was seen at least ten times. The chain couples TRBV20-1 to TRBJ1-6, with 8 bases fitting TRBD1. This CDR3 has 15 amino acids. V trimming: 0 bases; J trimming: 9 bases; junction bases outside the gene matches: 7. CDR1 DFQATT and CDR2 SNEGSKA come from the germline V gene (reference sequence). CDR3 sequence: CSARENGTGGSPLHF. Written as DNA, the CDR3 is TGCAGTGCTAGAGAGAACGGGACAGGCGGTTCACCCCTCCACTTT.

This clonotype appeared many times. The CDR3 loop reads CASSHGHQVTEAFF. The CDR3 coding sequence is TGTGCCAGCAGCCACGGACACCAGGTTACTGAAGCTTTCTTT. This chain uses TRBV5-8 with TRBJ1-1, with TRBD1 as a possible D gene (5 bases). The length of the CDR3 is 14 residues. Trimming removed 4 bases at V and 5 bases at J, with 15 bases between. The V gene's germline CDR1 is SGHTS and CDR2 YDEGEE.